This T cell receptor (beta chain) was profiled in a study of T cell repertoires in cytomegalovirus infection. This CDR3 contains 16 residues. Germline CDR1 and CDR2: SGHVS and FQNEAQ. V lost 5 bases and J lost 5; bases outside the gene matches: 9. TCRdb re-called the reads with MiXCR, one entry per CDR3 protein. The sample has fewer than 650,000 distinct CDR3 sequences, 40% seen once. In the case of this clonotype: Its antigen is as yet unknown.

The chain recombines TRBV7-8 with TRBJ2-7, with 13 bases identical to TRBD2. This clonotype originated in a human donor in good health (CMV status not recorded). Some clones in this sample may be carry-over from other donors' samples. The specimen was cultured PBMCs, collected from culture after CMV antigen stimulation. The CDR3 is CASSPRLAGGANEQYF. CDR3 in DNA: TGTGCCAGCAGCCCAAGACTAGCGGGAGGTGCCAACGAGCAGTACTTC.